The T cell receptor beta chain under discussion was sequenced for a study of blood T cell repertoires in COVID-19 (dated by TCRdb to the early 2020s). In terms of the full investigation: Samples from collaborators originated in the United States, Italy and Spain and spanned both the acute and convalescent phases of COVID-19. The material from the prospective study consisted of cDNA or gDNA derived from T cells, B-cell-depleted T cells, or PBMCs. Deeply sampled blood TCRbeta repertoires from subjects exposed to, actively infected with, or recovered from COVID-19 were included in the dataset. A freely available public database, intended as a resource for researchers studying the immune response to SARS-CoV-2, is where the repertoires were released. The samples were drawn from two sources: the first 160 participants of the ongoing ImmuneRACE study, and over 950 subjects contributed by 6 global collaborators. A de-identified subject ID, COVID-19 status, age in years and sex were almost always included in the sample metadata. Where available, HLA class I and class II types were taken from metadata supplied by the sample provider and were not determined by assay-based typing. The investigation overall reported the following: The amount of clinical and demographic metadata varied by source and participant and was provided uncurated.

Enrolling through a virtual design, the prospective study's participants ranged in age from roughly 18 to 95 years and lived across roughly 24 United States geographic areas. To assign participants to cohorts, the prospective study relied on clinical history that participants themselves reported in a screening survey and a study questionnaire. ImmuneRACE Cohort 3 recovered participants were defined by two consecutive negative NP/OP PCR tests, healthcare professional clearance, or symptom resolution. In the prospective study, whole blood, serum and a nasopharyngeal or oropharyngeal swab were collected from each participant by mobile phlebotomists. Additional blood draws and questionnaires over a 2-month period could optionally be provided by prospective study participants. Before DNA extraction, blood samples from the prospective study were shipped at room temperature or frozen. Deletion took 6 bases off V and 7 bases off J, with a span of 10 bases between the germline ends. The CDR3 numbers 12 residues from cysteine through phenylalanine. Only the CDR3 part of the read is kept: 36 bases, read in frame from the first base. The germline V gene provides CDR1 MDHEN and CDR2 SYDVKM.

TCRbeta CDR3 regions were amplified from genomic DNA by means of the immunoSEQ Assay, a bias-controlled multiplex PCR. The published analysis was carried out like this. Within the assay, amplification of reference gene primers was used to estimate how many nucleated cells each sample contained. Sequence reads were collapsed and filtered to measure the absolute abundance of every unique TCRbeta CDR3 rearrangement. Productive Simpson clonality was computed per sample as the square root of Simpson's diversity index over productive rearrangements. In its TCRdb copy, this immuneACCESS table keeps in-frame sequences only and misses some clones. Where compared with another copy, unresolved V genes explain less than half of these, and the others have no known cause. For V, J and clone size, that table is used; D and trimming come from the DNA. This sample has over 150,000 clones in its table, and about 90% of those were observed once. The biggest ten clones account for 6% to 7.5% of the sample.

In the case of this clone: Its binding antigen is unknown. Per-nucleotide qualities are absent, and no much larger clonotype sits a single base away.

The chain links TRBV28 with TRBJ1-5; the D gene is possibly TRBD1, with 5 bases matching. The origin of this receptor is a woman between 50 and 59 years old who had recovered from COVID-19. Sequencing was done on a sample of PBMCs or T cells enriched from blood (not recorded which). The CDR3 region reads CASRRQGQPQHF. The bases read TGTGCCAGCAGGAGGCAGGGACAGCCCCAGCATTTT.